The rows below give T cell receptor beta chains drawn from one sample of a study of technical replicates of blood from a handful of donors. The protocol was immunoSEQ multiplex PCR, while the TCRdb copy is restricted to in-frame clones and leaves out a portion. The sample lists about 61,000 clones; 95% to 98% were seen once. The specimen was T cells isolated from PBMCs. These receptors were taken from a human donor in good health. Each CDR3 is given with its conserved first and last residue. D genes are given only for firm matches. Part of the rows lack a size; the others show once, few, many or a class for expanded clones.

. | 16 | TRBD2 | TRBJ2-7 | TRBV5-4 | CASRTDASGSSYEQYF | TGTGCCAGCAGAACCGACGCTAGCGGGAGCTCCTACGAGCAGTACTTC
once | 16 | . | TRBJ2-7 | TRBV7-3 | CASSPYTVSSSYEQYF | TGTGCCAGCAGCCCATATACAGTATCGAGCTCCTACGAGCAGTACTTC
. | 15 | . | TRBJ1-4 | TRBV25-1 | CASSGGPGLNEKLFF | TGTGCCAGCAGTGGGGGACCGGGACTTAATGAAAAACTGTTTTTT
. | 16 | TRBD1 | TRBJ2-7 | TRBV9 | CASSVYRDSSSYEQYF | TGTGCCAGCAGCGTTTACAGGGACAGCTCATCCTACGAGCAGTACTTC
. | 15 | TRBD2 | TRBJ2-7 | TRBV4-2 | CASSLRLAGGYEQYF | TGTGCCAGCAGCCTTCGACTAGCGGGAGGTTACGAGCAGTACTTC
. | 16 | TRBD1 | TRBJ2-3 | TRBV10-1 | CASSARLGTGMDTQYF | TGCGCCAGCAGTGCTCGCCTCGGGACAGGGATGGATACGCAGTATTTT
. | 14 | . | TRBJ1-3 | TRBV9 | CASSGGLSGNTIYF | TGTGCCAGCAGCGGAGGCCTCTCTGGAAACACCATATATTTT
once | 12 | . | TRBJ2-7 | TRBV10-1 | CASRGGFLQQYF | TGCGCCAGCAGAGGGGGATTCTTGCAGCAGTACTTC
. | 16 | . | TRBJ1-1 | TRBV4-1 | CASSQGLSPVNTEAFF | TGCGCCAGCAGCCAAGGTCTCTCTCCGGTGAACACTGAAGCTTTCTTT
once | 13 | . | TRBJ2-1 | TRBV5-4 | CASSLGDSNEQFF | TGTGCCAGCAGCTTGGGTGATAGTAATGAGCAGTTCTTC
. | 15 | TRBD1 | TRBJ1-1 | TRBV7-3 | CASSLDRGRGTEAFF | TGTGCCAGCAGCTTAGACAGGGGGCGAGGAACTGAAGCTTTCTTT
. | 14 | . | TRBJ1-5 | TRBV4-1 | CASSQDAGDQPQHF | TGCGCCAGCAGCCAAGATGCGGGTGATCAGCCCCAGCATTTT
. | 16 | . | TRBJ2-1 | TRBV30 | CAWKLRGDSSYNEQFF | TGTGCCTGGAAGCTGCGGGGCGATAGCTCCTACAATGAGCAGTTCTTC
. | 14 | . | TRBJ2-3 | TRBV5-1 | CASSPSFSTDTQYF | TGCGCCAGCAGCCCCTCTTTTAGCACAGATACGCAGTATTTT
. | 15 | . | TRBJ2-2 | TRBV10-1 | CASSYFSGNTGELFF | TGCGCCAGCAGTTATTTCAGCGGGAACACCGGGGAGCTGTTTTTT
. | 16 | TRBD1 | TRBJ2-7 | TRBV11-2 | CASSLDPWTGGYEQYF | TGTGCCAGCAGCTTAGATCCCTGGACAGGGGGCTACGAGCAGTACTTC
. | 17 | TRBD1 | TRBJ2-3 | TRBV6-1 | CASSEAFPGQGADTQYF | TGTGCCAGCAGTGAAGCCTTTCCGGGACAGGGGGCAGATACGCAGTATTTT
few | 16 | . | TRBJ2-7 | TRBV10-1 | CASSSGTQGSWYEQYF | TGCGCCAGCAGTTCCGGGACACAAGGGTCCTGGTACGAGCAGTACTTC
. | 13 | . | TRBJ1-2 | TRBV6-5 | CASSWGRGNGYTF | TGTGCCAGCAGTTGGGGGCGGGGGAATGGCTACACCTTC
. | 14 | . | TRBJ1-5 | TRBV19 | CASTRDILGQPQHF | TGTGCCAGTACCAGGGACATCTTAGGTCAGCCCCAGCATTTT
. | 13 | . | TRBJ1-3 | TRBV18 | CASSRDSGNTIYF | TGTGCCAGCTCGCGCGATTCTGGAAACACCATATATTTT
once | 17 | . | TRBJ1-1 | TRBV5-5 | CASSLAPAGSMNTEAFF | TGTGCCAGCAGCTTGGCCCCAGCGGGTAGTATGAACACTGAAGCTTTCTTT
. | 14 | . | TRBJ2-5 | TRBV6-5 | CASSPDWGVGTQYF | TGTGCCAGCAGTCCGGATTGGGGGGTAGGGACCCAGTACTTC
. | 15 | TRBD2 | TRBJ2-7 | TRBV2 | CASSAASGIFNEQYF | TGTGCCAGCAGTGCCGCTAGCGGGATCTTTAACGAGCAGTACTTC
. | 14 | TRBD1 | TRBJ1-2 | TRBV4-1 | CASSQETGSRGYTF | TGCGCCAGCAGCCAAGAGACAGGGAGTCGTGGCTACACCTTC
. | 12 | . | TRBJ1-2 | TRBV30 | CAWNRDSNGYTF | TGTGCCTGGAACCGTGACTCAAATGGCTACACCTTC
. | 14 | . | TRBJ2-5 | TRBV11-2 | CASSWTGTRETQYF | TGTGCCAGCAGCTGGACGGGAACAAGAGAGACCCAGTACTTC
. | 14 | . | TRBJ2-2 | TRBV19 | CARRDTSSTGELFF | TGTGCCAGAAGGGACACAAGTTCCACCGGGGAGCTGTTTTTT
. | 13 | . | TRBJ2-5 | TRBV5-1 | CASSFGGGETQYF | TGCGCCAGCAGCTTCGGGGGTGGGGAGACCCAGTACTTC
. | 16 | . | TRBJ1-1 | TRBV29-1 | CSVEAQQGGMNTEAFF | TGCAGCGTTGAGGCCCAACAAGGGGGAATGAACACTGAAGCTTTCTTT
. | 15 | . | TRBJ1-1 | TRBV13 | CASSPRSRKNTEAFF | TGTGCCAGCAGCCCACGGTCCAGGAAGAACACTGAAGCTTTCTTT
. | 13 | . | TRBJ2-7 | TRBV12-5 | CASGSTGHYEQYF | TGTGCTAGTGGCTCGACAGGCCACTACGAGCAGTACTTC
. | 15 | . | TRBJ2-7 | TRBV6-5 | CASSYSAQGSYEQYF | TGTGCCAGCAGTTACTCCGCTCAGGGCTCCTACGAGCAGTACTTC
. | 14 | . | TRBJ1-2 | TRBV30 | CAWSGRGRFNGYTF | TGTGCCTGGAGTGGTCGGGGAAGATTCAACGGCTACACCTTC
. | 16 | . | TRBJ2-6 | TRBV5-1 | CASSLRRSSGANVLTF | TGCGCCAGCAGCTTACGACGGAGCTCTGGGGCCAACGTCCTGACTTTC
. | 12 | . | TRBJ2-7 | TRBV11-2 | CASSFGSAEQYF | TGTGCCAGCAGCTTTGGGAGTGCCGAGCAGTACTTC
. | 14 | TRBD2 | TRBJ2-4 | TRBV28 | CASSATSGSGIQYF | TGTGCCAGCAGTGCGACTAGCGGGAGTGGTATTCAGTACTTC
. | 15 | TRBD2 | TRBJ2-3 | TRBV5-1 | CASSPGGGGADTQYF | TGCGCCAGCAGCCCGGGAGGGGGGGGCGCAGATACGCAGTATTTT
. | 17 | . | TRBJ2-5 | TRBV4-1 | CASSQDPLASFRETQYF | TGCGCCAGCAGCCAAGATCCGTTAGCTAGCTTTAGGGAGACCCAGTACTTC
once | 13 | . | TRBJ1-5 | TRBV28 | CASSLSQGWPQHF | TGTGCCAGCAGTTTATCCCAGGGGTGGCCCCAGCATTTT
. | 16 | TRBD1 | TRBJ2-7 | TRBV28 | CASSFSTGQGLYEQYF | TGTGCCAGCAGTTTCTCCACGGGACAGGGGCTTTACGAGCAGTACTTC
. | 13 | . | TRBJ2-7 | TRBV9 | CASSVSFTYEQYF | TGTGCCAGCAGCGTATCGTTTACCTACGAGCAGTACTTC
once | 14 | TRBD1 | TRBJ1-2 | TRBV5-8 | CASSHRDRVYGYTF | TGTGCCAGCAGCCACCGGGACAGAGTCTATGGCTACACCTTC
. | 15 | TRBD1 | TRBJ2-7 | TRBV5-6 | CASSLGWTGREVGHF | TGTGCCAGCAGCTTGGGGTGGACAGGACGGGAAGTTGGGCACTTC
. | 17 | . | TRBJ2-5 | TRBV28 | CASSFPTNSQPQETQYF | TGTGCCAGCAGTTTCCCGACGAATAGCCAGCCTCAGGAGACCCAGTACTTC
. | 14 | . | TRBJ1-6 | TRBV5-8 | CASSLGHDNSPLHF | TGTGCCAGCAGCCTCGGACACGATAATTCACCCCTCCACTTT